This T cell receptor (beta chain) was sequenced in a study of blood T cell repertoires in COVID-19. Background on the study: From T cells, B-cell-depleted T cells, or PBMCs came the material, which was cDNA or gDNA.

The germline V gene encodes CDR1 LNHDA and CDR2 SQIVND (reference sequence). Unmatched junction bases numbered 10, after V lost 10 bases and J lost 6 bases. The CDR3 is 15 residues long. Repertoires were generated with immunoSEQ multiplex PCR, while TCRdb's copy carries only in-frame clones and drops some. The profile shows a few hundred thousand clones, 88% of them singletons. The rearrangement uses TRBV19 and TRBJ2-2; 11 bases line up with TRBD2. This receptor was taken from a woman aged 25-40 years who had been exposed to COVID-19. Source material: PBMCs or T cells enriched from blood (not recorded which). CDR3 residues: CATKDSGRAPGELFF. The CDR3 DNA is TGTGCCACCAAAGATAGCGGGAGGGCCCCCGGGGAGCTGTTTTTT. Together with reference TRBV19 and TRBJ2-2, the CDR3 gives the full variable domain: DGGITQSPKYLFRKEGQNVTLSCEQNLNHDAMYWYRQDPGQGLRLIYYSQIVNDFQKGDIAEGYSVSREKKESFPLTVTSAQKNPTAFYLCATKDSGRAPGELFFGEGSRLTVL.